This T cell receptor beta chain is drawn from a study of shared clonotypes between healthy human individuals. This CDR3 is 14 amino acids long. V trimming: 7 bases; J trimming: 6 bases; junction bases outside the gene matches: 9. Germline V lookup: CDR1 SGHAT, CDR2 FQNNGV. It was across several immunoSEQ plates that each subset's genomic DNA was evenly split. The protocol was immunoSEQ multiplex PCR, while the TCRdb copy is restricted to in-frame clones and leaves out a portion. This table holds a few million clones, approximately 96% found once. The V call is TRBV11-2, the J call TRBJ2-7; 10 bases agree with TRBD1. The sequencing input was naive CD4+ T cells sorted from blood. Subset noted: CD45RA+ positively selected. The TCR comes from a man aged 18 to 29 in good health. In nucleotides, the CDR3 is TGTGCCAGCATCCTAGGGACAGGGGCGGGCGAGCAGTACTTC. Amino acids: CASILGTGAGEQYF.